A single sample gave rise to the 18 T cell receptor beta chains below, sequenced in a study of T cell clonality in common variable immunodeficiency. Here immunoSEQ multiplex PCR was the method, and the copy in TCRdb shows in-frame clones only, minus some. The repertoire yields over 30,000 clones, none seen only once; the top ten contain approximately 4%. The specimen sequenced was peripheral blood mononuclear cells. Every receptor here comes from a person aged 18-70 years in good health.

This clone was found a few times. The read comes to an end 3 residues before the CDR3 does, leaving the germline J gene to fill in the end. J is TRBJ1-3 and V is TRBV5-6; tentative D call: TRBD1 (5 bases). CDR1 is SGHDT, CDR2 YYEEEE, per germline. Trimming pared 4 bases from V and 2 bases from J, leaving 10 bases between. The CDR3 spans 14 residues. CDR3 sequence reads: CASSLGPPGNTIYF. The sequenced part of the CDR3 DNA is TGTGCCAGCAGCCTGGGGCCGCCTGGAAACACC.

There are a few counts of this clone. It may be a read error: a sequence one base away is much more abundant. The CDR3 region is CSAPRDRRLLEQYF. The CDR3 bases that were read are TGCAGTGCTCCCCGGGACAGGAGGCTTCTCGAG. The gene calls are TRBV20-1 and TRBJ2-7, with TRBD1 matching over 8 bases. The CDR3 is cut off 3 residues early in the read; its end comes from the germline J gene. The germline V gene has CDR1 DFQATT and CDR2 SNEGSKA (reference sequence). CDR3 length: 14 residues. After removal of 5 bases from V and 6 bases from J, the junction contained 12 bases not matched to a gene.

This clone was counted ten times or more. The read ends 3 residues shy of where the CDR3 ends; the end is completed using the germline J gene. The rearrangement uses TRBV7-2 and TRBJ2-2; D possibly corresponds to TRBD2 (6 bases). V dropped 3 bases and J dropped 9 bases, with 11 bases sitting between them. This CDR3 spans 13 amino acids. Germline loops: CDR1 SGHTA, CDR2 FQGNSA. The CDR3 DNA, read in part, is TGTGCCAGCAGCTTGGGACTCCCGCGGGAG. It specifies CASSLGLPRE. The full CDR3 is CASSLGLPRELFF.

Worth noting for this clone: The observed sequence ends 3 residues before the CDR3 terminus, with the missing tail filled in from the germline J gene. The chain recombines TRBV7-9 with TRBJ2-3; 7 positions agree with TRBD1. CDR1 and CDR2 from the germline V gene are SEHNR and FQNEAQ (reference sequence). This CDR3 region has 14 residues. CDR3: CASNPTTGKETQYF. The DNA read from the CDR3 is TGTGCCAGCAACCCAACGACAGGGAAAGAGACG.

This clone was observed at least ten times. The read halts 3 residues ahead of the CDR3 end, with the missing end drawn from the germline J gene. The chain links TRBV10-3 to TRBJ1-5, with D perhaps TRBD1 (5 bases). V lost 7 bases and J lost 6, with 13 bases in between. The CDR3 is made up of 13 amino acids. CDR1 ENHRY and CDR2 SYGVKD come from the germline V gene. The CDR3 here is CAITSGDGQPQHF. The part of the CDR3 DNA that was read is TGTGCCATCACCTCGGGGGACGGTCAGCCC.

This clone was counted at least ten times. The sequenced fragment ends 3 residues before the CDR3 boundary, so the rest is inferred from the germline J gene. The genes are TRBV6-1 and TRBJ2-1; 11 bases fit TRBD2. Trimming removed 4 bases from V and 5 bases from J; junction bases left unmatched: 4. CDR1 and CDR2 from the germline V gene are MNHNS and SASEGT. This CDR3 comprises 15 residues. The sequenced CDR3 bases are TGTGCCAGCAGTGGACTAGCGGGGATAAACAATGAG. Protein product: CASSGLAGINNE. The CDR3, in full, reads CASSGLAGINNEQFF.

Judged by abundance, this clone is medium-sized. This chain's CDR3 is CASSVYQGAQTKNIQYF. Incomplete CDR3 DNA: TGCGCCAGCAGCGTATACCAGGGGGCGCAAACCAAAAACATT. The gene calls are TRBV5-1 and TRBJ2-4; 8 bases align to TRBD1. The read ends 3 residues early relative to the CDR3; the germline J gene fills the gap. The CDR3 is 17 amino acids. The V gene end was trimmed by 4 bases and the J gene end by 2 bases; junction bases not matched to a gene: 11. CDR1 is SGHRS and CDR2 is YFSETQ in the germline V gene.

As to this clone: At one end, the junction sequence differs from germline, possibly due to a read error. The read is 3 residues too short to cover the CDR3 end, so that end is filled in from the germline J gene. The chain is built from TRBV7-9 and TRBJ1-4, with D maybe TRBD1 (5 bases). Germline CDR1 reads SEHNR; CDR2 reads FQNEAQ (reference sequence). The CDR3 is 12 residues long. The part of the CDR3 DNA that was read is TGTTCCAGCAGGGCTACTAATGAAAAA. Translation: CSSRATNEK. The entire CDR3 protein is CSSRATNEKLFF.

The CDR3 sequence: CASSLYRTGTGELFF. The CDR3 DNA, read in part, is TGTGCCAGCAGTCTATATCGGACAGGGACCGGGGAG. The chain has TRBV2 and TRBJ2-2; 8 bases line up with TRBD1. The read terminates 3 residues ahead of where the CDR3 ends, so the germline J gene completes it. CDR1 is SNHLY, CDR2 FYNNEI, per germline. V shed 5 bases, J shed 5 bases, and the junction held 7 bases outside the gene matches. CDR3 length: 15 residues. The full variable domain, with the rest looked up from reference TRBV2 and TRBJ2-2, is EPEVTQTPSHQVTQMGQEVILRCVPISNHLYFYWYRQILGQKVEFLVSFYNNEISEKSEIFDDQFSVERPDGSNFTLKIRSTKLEDSAMYFCASSLYRTGTGELFFGEGSRLTVL.

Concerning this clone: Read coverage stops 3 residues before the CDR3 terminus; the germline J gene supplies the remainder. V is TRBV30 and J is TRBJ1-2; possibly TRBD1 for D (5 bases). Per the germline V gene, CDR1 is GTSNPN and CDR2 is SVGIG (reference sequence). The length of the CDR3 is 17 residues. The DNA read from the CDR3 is TGTGCCTGGAGCCCTACCCGACTAGCGGGGGGGATTAGGGAC. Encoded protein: CAWSPTRLAGGIRD. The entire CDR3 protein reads CAWSPTRLAGGIRDYTF.

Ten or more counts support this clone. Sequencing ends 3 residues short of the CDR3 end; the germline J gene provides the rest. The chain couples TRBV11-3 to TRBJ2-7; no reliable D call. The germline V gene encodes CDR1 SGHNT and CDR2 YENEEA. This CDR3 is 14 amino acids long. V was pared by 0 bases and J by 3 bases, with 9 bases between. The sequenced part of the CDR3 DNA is TGTGCCAGCAGCTTAGAAATACAGAGCTACGAG. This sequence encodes CASSLEIQSYE. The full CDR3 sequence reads CASSLEIQSYEQYF.

The DNA read from the CDR3 is TGCAGTGCGAGCAGGGGAAATGAG. Its translation is CSASRGNE. The entire CDR3 is CSASRGNEQFF. The rearrangement links TRBV20-1 to TRBJ2-1; possibly TRBD1 for D (6 bases). The read is 3 residues too short to cover the CDR3 end, so that end is filled in from the germline J gene. The CDR3 extends over 11 amino acids. Germline V gene sequence: CDR1 DFQATT, CDR2 SNEGSKA (reference sequence). Between the trimmed V and J ends, which lost 6 bases and 7 bases, there was a span of 10 bases.

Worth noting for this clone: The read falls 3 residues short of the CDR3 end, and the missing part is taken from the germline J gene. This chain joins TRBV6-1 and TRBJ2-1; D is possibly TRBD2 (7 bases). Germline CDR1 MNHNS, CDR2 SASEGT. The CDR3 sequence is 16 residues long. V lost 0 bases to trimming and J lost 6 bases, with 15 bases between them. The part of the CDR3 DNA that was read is TGTGCCAGCAGTGAAGCAGGGGGGGGGTGGGGCAATGAG. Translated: CASSEAGGGWGNE. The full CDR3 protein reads CASSEAGGGWGNEQFF.

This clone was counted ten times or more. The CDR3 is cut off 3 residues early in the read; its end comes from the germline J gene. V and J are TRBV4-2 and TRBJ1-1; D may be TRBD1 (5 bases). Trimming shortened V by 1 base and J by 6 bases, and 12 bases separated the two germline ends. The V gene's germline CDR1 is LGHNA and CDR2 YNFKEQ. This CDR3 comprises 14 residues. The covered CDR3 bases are TGTGCCAGCAGCCAAGTGGGGGGGGAGGCTGAA. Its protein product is CASSQVGGEAE. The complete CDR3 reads CASSQVGGEAEAFF.

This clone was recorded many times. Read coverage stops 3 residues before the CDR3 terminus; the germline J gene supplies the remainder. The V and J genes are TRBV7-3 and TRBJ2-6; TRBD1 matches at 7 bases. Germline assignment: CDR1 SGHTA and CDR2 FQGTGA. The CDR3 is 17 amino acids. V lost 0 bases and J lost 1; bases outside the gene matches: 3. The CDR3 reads CASSLTGGASGANVLTF. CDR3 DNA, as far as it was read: TGTGCCAGCAGCTTAACAGGGGGCGCTTCTGGGGCCAACGTC.

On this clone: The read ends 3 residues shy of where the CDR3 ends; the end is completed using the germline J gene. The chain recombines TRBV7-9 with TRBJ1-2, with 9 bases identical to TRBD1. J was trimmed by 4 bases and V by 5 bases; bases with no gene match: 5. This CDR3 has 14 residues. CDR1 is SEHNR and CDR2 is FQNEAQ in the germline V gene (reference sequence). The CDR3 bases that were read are TGTGCCAGCAGCCCGGGACAGGGAGTCTATGGC. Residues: CASSPGQGVYG. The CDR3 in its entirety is CASSPGQGVYGYTF.

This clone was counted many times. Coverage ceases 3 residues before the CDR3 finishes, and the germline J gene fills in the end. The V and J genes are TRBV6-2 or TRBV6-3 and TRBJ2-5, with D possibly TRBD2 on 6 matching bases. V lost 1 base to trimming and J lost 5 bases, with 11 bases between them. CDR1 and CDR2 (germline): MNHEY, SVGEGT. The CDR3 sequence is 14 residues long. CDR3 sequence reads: CASSYFGGGETQYF. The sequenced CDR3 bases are TGTGCCAGCAGTTACTTCGGGGGAGGTGAGACC.

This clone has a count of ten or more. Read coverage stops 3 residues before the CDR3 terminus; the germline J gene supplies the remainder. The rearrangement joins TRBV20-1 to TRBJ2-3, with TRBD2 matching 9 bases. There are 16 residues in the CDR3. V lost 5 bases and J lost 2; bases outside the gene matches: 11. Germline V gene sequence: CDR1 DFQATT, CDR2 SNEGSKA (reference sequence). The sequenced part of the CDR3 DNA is TGCAGTGCTCCCCGGCGGAGCGGGGGGATCACAGATACG. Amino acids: CSAPRRSGGITDT. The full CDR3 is CSAPRRSGGITDTQYF.